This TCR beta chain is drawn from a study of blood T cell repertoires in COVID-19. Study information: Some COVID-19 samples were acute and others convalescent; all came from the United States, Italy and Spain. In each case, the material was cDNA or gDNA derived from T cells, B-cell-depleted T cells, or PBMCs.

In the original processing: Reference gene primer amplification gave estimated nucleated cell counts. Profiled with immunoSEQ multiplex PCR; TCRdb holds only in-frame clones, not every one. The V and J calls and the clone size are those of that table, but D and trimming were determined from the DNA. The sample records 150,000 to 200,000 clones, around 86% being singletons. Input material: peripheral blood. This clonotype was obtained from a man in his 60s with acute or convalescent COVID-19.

In nucleotides, the CDR3 is TGTGCCTGGAGCCGGCGGGCCAAAAACATTCAGTACTTC. It codes for CAWSRRAKNIQYF. V gene TRBV30 combines with J gene TRBJ2-4, with unresolved D. Germline V gene sequence: CDR1 GTSNPN, CDR2 SVGIG (reference sequence). This CDR3 is 13 amino acids long. V was shortened by 3 bases and J by 1 base, with 7 bases between the two germline ends.